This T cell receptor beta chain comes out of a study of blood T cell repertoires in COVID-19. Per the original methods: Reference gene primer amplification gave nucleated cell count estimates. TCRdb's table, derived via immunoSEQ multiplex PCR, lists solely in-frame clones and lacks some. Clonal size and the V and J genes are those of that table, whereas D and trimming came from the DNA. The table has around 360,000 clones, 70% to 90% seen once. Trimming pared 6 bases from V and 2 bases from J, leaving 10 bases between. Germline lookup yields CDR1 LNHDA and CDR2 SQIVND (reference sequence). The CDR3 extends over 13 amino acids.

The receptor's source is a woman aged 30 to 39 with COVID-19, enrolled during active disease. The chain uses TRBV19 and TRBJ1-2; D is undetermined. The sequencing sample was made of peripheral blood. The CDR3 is CASRSTVNYGYTF. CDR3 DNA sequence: TGTGCCAGTAGATCGACTGTGAACTATGGCTACACCTTC.